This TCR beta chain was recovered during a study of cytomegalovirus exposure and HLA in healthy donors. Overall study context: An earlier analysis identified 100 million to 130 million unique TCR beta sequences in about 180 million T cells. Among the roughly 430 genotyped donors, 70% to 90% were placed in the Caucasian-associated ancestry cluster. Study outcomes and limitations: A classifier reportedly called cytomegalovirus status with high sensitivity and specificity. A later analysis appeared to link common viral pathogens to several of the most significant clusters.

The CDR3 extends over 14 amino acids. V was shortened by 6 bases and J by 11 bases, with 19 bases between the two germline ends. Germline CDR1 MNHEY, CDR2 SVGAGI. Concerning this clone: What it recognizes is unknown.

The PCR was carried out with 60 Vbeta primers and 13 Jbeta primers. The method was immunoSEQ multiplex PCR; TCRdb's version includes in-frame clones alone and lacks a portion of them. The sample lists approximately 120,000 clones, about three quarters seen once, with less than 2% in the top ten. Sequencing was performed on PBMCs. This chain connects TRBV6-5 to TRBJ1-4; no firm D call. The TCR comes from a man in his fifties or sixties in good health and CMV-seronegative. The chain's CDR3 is CASRPGSASGKLFF. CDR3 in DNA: TGTGCCAGCAGGCCAGGCAGTGCGTCGGGGAAACTGTTTTTT.